Shown below are 3 T cell receptor beta chains from a single sample sequenced in a study of beta chain features in type 1 diabetes. As every portion of the isolated RNA was reverse transcribed, the sequencing read expressed TCRB transcripts. Method: immunoSEQ multiplex PCR; TCRdb's copy keeps in-frame clones and lacks some. The table includes tens of thousands of clones, 30% to 35% detected once. Sequenced input: stem cell memory CD4+ T cells from blood. All receptors derive from a woman under 30 in good health.

V is TRBV18 and J is TRBJ2-2; possible D gene TRBD2, 5 bases. Germline loops: CDR1 KGHSH, CDR2 LQKENI. V was cut by 4 bases and J by 3 bases, with 9 bases left in between. The CDR3 loop spans 14 amino acids. This CDR3 is CASSLRGYTGELFF. CDR3 nucleotides: TGTGCCAGCTCACTGAGAGGGTACACCGGGGAGCTGTTTTTT.

In its sample, this clone was seen a few times. This chain links TRBV6-6 with TRBJ2-5, with a weak D call TRBD2 (5 bases). V lost 2 bases to trimming and J lost 2 bases, with 12 bases between them. The CDR3 has 15 residues. Germline CDR1 and CDR2: MNHNY and SVGAGI (reference sequence). CDR3 region: CASSYGRGLQETQYF. The CDR3 region has the DNA TGTGCCAGCAGTTACGGGCGCGGGTTACAAGAGACCCAGTACTTC.

This clone was detected only a few times. This chain connects TRBV5-1 to TRBJ2-4; possibly TRBD1 for D (5 bases). The V gene's germline CDR1 is SGHRS and CDR2 YFSETQ. V lost 0 bases and J 9 bases, leaving 16 bases between the germline ends. The CDR3 has 15 residues. In DNA, the CDR3 is TGCGCCAGCAGCTTGGGGCTTTCTGGGGCCGGCATTCAGTACTTC. Encoded protein: CASSLGLSGAGIQYF.